Included here is one T cell receptor (beta chain) sequence, with context. This sample stems from a study of cytomegalovirus exposure and HLA in healthy donors. 13 Jbeta primers and 60 Vbeta primers were used for the PCR. Libraries were prepared by immunoSEQ multiplex PCR; TCRdb keeps only in-frame clonotypes and omits some of them. The sample lists roughly 200,000 clones; around 85% were seen once. This CDR3 is built from 13 residues. V gave up 2 bases and J gave up 8 bases, with 9 bases separating them. Germline values: CDR1 LNHNV, CDR2 YYDKDF (reference sequence). The sample was PBMCs. The TCR was taken from a man aged 50-59 years in good health and CMV-seronegative. The chain uses TRBV15 and TRBJ1-4, with D unclear. CDR3 region: CATSRSPREKLFF. In DNA form, the CDR3 reads TGTGCCACCAGCAGATCCCCCCGGGAAAAACTGTTTTTT.